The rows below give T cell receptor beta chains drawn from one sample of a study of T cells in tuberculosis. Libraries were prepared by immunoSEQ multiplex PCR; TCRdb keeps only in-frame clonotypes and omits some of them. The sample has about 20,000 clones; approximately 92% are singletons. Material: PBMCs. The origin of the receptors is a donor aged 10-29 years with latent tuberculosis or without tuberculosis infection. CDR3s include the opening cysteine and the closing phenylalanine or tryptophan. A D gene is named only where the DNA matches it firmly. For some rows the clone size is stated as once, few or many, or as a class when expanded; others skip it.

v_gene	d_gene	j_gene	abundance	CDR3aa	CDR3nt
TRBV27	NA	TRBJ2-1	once	CASSPIGRGEQFF	TGTGCCAGCAGTCCCATCGGCAGGGGTGAGCAGTTCTTC
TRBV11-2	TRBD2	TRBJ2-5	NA	CASSAPAGGAQYF	TGTGCCAGCAGCGCCCCAGCGGGGGGGGCCCAGTACTTC
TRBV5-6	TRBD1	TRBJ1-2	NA	CASCRDRGFPSNYGYTF	TGTGCCAGCTGCCGCGACAGGGGTTTTCCAAGTAACTATGGCTACACCTTC
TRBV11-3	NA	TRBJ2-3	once	CASSWRGSTDTQYF	TGTGCCAGCAGCTGGAGAGGGAGCACAGATACGCAGTATTTT
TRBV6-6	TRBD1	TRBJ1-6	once	CGTGGASYNSPLHF	TGTGGCACAGGGGGCGCATCCTATAATTCACCCCTCCACTTT
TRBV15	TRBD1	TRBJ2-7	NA	CATSRARDRDSYEQYF	TGTGCCACCAGCAGAGCTCGGGACAGGGATTCCTACGAGCAGTACTTC
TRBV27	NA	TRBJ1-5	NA	CASSNPGQINQPQHF	TGTGCCAGCAGTAACCCCGGACAGATCAATCAGCCCCAGCATTTT
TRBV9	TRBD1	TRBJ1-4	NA	CASSEGTGGFGREKLFF	TGTGCCAGCAGCGAGGGGACAGGGGGCTTCGGAAGGGAAAAACTGTTTTTT
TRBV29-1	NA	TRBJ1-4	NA	CSALGQLNEKLFF	TGCAGCGCCCTTGGGCAGCTTAATGAAAAACTGTTTTTT
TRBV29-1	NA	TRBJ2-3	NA	CSVEGMEGGNPSTDTQYF	TGCAGCGTTGAAGGCATGGAGGGGGGGAACCCTAGCACAGATACGCAGTATTTT
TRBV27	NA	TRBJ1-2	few	CASSINREGGYTF	TGTGCCAGCAGTATAAACAGGGAGGGTGGCTACACCTTC
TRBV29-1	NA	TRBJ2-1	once	CSAGQTYNEQFF	TGCAGCGCCGGACAGACCTACAATGAGCAGTTCTTC
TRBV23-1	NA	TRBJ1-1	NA	CASSQSTRNTEAFF	TGCGCCAGCAGTCAATCAACAAGGAACACTGAAGCTTTCTTT
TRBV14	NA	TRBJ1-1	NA	CASSQDGMGGTEAFF	TGTGCCAGCAGCCAAGATGGGATGGGGGGCACTGAAGCTTTCTTT
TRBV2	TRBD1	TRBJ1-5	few	CASRAGTGGDQPQHF	TGTGCCAGCAGGGCCGGGACAGGAGGGGACCAGCCCCAGCATTTT
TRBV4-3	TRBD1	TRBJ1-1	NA	CASSYRQGTEAFF	TGCGCCAGCAGCTACCGACAGGGGACTGAAGCTTTCTTT
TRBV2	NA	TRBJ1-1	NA	CASSEAQRIQPLFF	TGTGCCAGCAGTGAAGCGCAGAGAATACAGCCCCTCTTCTTT
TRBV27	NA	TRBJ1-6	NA	CASSQPQSSYNSPLHF	TGTGCCAGCAGTCAACCACAGAGCTCCTATAATTCACCCCTCCACTTT
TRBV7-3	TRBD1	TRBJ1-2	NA	CASSPKTGPYGYTF	TGTGCCAGCAGCCCAAAGACAGGGCCCTATGGCTACACCTTC
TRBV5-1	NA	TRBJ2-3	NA	CASSFSPQGKDTQYF	TGCGCCAGCAGCTTTTCCCCTCAGGGAAAAGATACGCAGTATTTT
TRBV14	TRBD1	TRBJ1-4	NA	CASSSTGVPNEKLFF	TGTGCCAGCAGCTCAACAGGGGTTCCTAATGAAAAACTGTTTTTT
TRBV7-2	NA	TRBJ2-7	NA	CASSLARGPEQYF	TGTGCCAGCAGCTTAGCGCGGGGGCCTGAGCAGTACTTC
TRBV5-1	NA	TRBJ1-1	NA	CASSLGQINTEAFF	TGCGCCAGCAGCTTGGGACAGATAAACACTGAAGCTTTCTTT
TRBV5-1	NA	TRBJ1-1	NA	CASRLVRNTEAFF	TGCGCCAGCAGGTTAGTCCGGAACACTGAAGCTTTCTTT
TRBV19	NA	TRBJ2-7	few	CAASAGSTYEQYF	TGTGCAGCATCGGCGGGGAGTACCTACGAGCAGTACTTC
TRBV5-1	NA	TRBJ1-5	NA	CASSLRGNQPQHF	TGCGCCAGCAGCTTGCGGGGCAATCAGCCCCAGCATTTT
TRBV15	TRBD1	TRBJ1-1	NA	CATKDRGNTEAFF	TGTGCCACCAAAGACAGGGGGAACACTGAAGCTTTCTTT
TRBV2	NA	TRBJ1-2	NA	CASSDTGRGSYGYTF	TGTGCCAGCAGTGATACAGGGAGGGGGTCCTATGGCTACACCTTC
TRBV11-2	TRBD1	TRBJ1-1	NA	CASSPYRGPSTEAFF	TGTGCCAGCAGCCCATACAGGGGGCCCAGCACTGAAGCTTTCTTT
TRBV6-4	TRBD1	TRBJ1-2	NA	CASSAGTGTGGYTF	TGTGCCAGCAGTGCCGGGACAGGGACGGGAGGCTACACCTTC